These 30 T cell receptor beta chains share one sample of origin, sequenced in a study of cytomegalovirus exposure and HLA in healthy donors. PCR primers comprised 60 Vbeta and 13 Jbeta primers. Assay used: immunoSEQ multiplex PCR; TCRdb lists only in-frame clones, some missing. The table lists about 150,000 clones, less than 85% of them singletons. The specimen was PBMCs. These receptors all come from a woman in her sixties in good health and CMV-seropositive.

This chain joins TRBV5-6 and TRBJ1-2, with 9 bases identical to TRBD1. From germline, CDR1 is SGHDT and CDR2 YYEEEE. The CDR3 totals 14 residues. Trimming took 0 bases from V and 6 from J; bases not matched to a gene: 3. The CDR3 is CASSLATGGDGYTF. CDR3 in DNA: TGTGCCAGCAGCTTGGCGACAGGGGGGGATGGCTACACCTTC.

The J gene is TRBJ2-5, the V gene TRBV28; the D is unclear. CDR1 is MDHEN, CDR2 SYDVKM, per germline. V was clipped by 5 bases and J by 2 bases, with 18 bases between them. This CDR3 has 16 amino acids. CDR3 coding DNA: TGTGCCAGCAGTCCTCTCGATCCTAACTTACAAGAGACCCAGTACTTC. Protein product: CASSPLDPNLQETQYF.

The genes are TRBV10-3 and TRBJ1-2, with D tentatively TRBD1 (6 bases). CDR3 size: 15 residues. Trimming pared 6 bases from V and 4 bases from J, leaving 18 bases between. The germline V gene encodes CDR1 ENHRY and CDR2 SYGVKD. The CDR3 is CAISSGTSRVYGYTF. CDR3 DNA: TGTGCCATCAGCTCCGGGACATCAAGGGTCTATGGCTACACCTTC.

This clone occurred once. The chain links TRBV6-1 to TRBJ1-2; TRBD1 matches 10 bases. Germline V gives CDR1 MNHNS, CDR2 SASEGT. This CDR3 is built from 16 residues. Germline trimming cut 0 bases from V and 2 bases from J; bases unmatched to any gene: 3. The DNA of the CDR3 is TGTGCCAGCAGTGAAGCTGGGGACAGGGGAAACTATGGCTACACCTTC. It specifies CASSEAGDRGNYGYTF.

The table lists this clone with a few counts. The J gene is TRBJ1-6, the V gene TRBV10-3; no definite D call. The germline CDR1 and CDR2 sequences are ENHRY and SYGVKD. This CDR3 has 14 amino acids. The V gene lost 10 bases and the J gene lost 5 bases, with 15 bases spanning the gap. The chain's CDR3 is CATKDSGDNSPLHF. In DNA form, the CDR3 reads TGTGCCACCAAGGACTCTGGGGATAATTCACCCCTCCACTTT.

This chain uses TRBV29-1 with TRBJ2-6, with a tentative D call TRBD2 (6 bases). The CDR3 is made up of 14 amino acids. V was cut by 4 bases and J by 1 base, with 8 bases left in between. Germline CDR1 SQVTM, CDR2 ANQGSEA. CDR3 loop: CSVVGGSGANVLTF. Here the CDR3 DNA reads TGCAGCGTTGTGGGGGGATCTGGGGCCAACGTCCTGACTTTC. Looking up the rest from reference TRBV29-1 and TRBJ2-6 gives the full variable domain: SAVISQKPSRDICQRGTSLTIQCQVDSQVTMMFWYRQQPGQSLTLIATANQGSEATYESGFVIDKFPISRPNLTFSTLTVSNMSPEDSSIYLCSVVGGSGANVLTFGAGSRLTVL.

The rearrangement uses TRBV7-9 and TRBJ2-2; 12 bases match TRBD2. V shed 5 bases, J shed 7 bases, and the junction held 5 bases outside the gene matches. The CDR3 spans 15 residues. Germline loops: CDR1 SEHNR, CDR2 FQNEAQ (reference sequence). Written as DNA, the CDR3 is TGTGCCAGCAGCAACCGACTAGCGGGAGACGGGGAGCTGTTTTTT. The encoded protein is CASSNRLAGDGELFF.

This sequence joins TRBV6-1 and TRBJ1-4; D may be TRBD1 (6 bases). Germline loops: CDR1 MNHNS, CDR2 SASEGT. The CDR3 length is 14 residues. V was clipped by 6 bases and J by 9 bases, with 17 bases between them. The CDR3 coding sequence is TGTGCCAGCAGGGGGGCCCTGATTGAGAAAAAACTGTTTTTT. It yields the protein CASRGALIEKKLFF.

This clone was observed a few times. The rearrangement links TRBV27 to TRBJ1-5, with 8 nucleotides matching TRBD1. Per germline, CDR1 MNHEY and CDR2 SMNVEV (reference sequence). The V gene end was trimmed by 6 bases and the J gene end by 7 bases; junction bases not matched to a gene: 8. This CDR3 is built from 14 residues. CDR3 sequence: CASSLGQGGQPQHF. Here the CDR3 DNA reads TGTGCCAGCAGCCTTGGACAGGGTGGACAGCCCCAGCATTTT.

This chain links TRBV5-6 with TRBJ2-3; D unresolved. Trimming took 2 bases from V and 2 from J, leaving 6 bases between them. The CDR3 spans 13 residues. CDR1 and CDR2 from the germline V gene are SGHDT and YYEEEE. CDR3 amino acids: CASSFFHTDTQYF. CDR3 bases: TGTGCCAGCAGCTTTTTCCACACAGATACGCAGTATTTT.

This sequence joins TRBV7-8 and TRBJ1-5, with D uncertain. This CDR3 has 15 residues. From germline, CDR1 is SGHVS and CDR2 FQNEAQ. The germline V and J ends were trimmed by 5 bases and 7 bases, with 18 bases remaining between them. The CDR3 sequence: CASSPEAGKEQPQHF. The CDR3 bases are TGTGCCAGCAGCCCTGAAGCGGGGAAGGAACAGCCCCAGCATTTT.

This clone appeared once. The V gene is TRBV2, the J gene TRBJ2-5, with 7 bases that match TRBD1. Trimming removed 5 bases from V and 5 bases from J; junction bases left unmatched: 2. The germline CDR1 and CDR2 sequences are SNHLY and FYNNEI. The length of the CDR3 is 12 residues. CDR3 in amino acids: CASSPDRETQYF. The DNA of the CDR3 is TGTGCCAGCAGTCCGGACAGGGAGACCCAGTACTTC.

This clone was seen only a few times. J is TRBJ2-7 and V is TRBV4-1; tentatively, D is TRBD2 (7 bases). The CDR3 extends over 15 amino acids. V was shortened by 6 bases and J by 0 bases, with 15 bases between the two germline ends. The germline CDR1 and CDR2 sequences are MGHRA and YSYEKL. The CDR3 region is CASSYREGSSYEQYF. The CDR3 DNA follows: TGCGCCAGCAGTTACAGGGAGGGGAGCTCCTACGAGCAGTACTTC.

The chain combines TRBV18 with TRBJ2-5; the match to TRBD1 covers 12 bases. Germline V gene data show CDR1 as KGHSH and CDR2 as LQKENI. With V trimmed by 6 bases and J by 3 bases, 8 bases remained unmatched. The CDR3 has 16 amino acids. The DNA of the CDR3 is TGTGCCAGCTCGTCCAGGGACAGGGGGCGCGAAGAGACCCAGTACTTC. Its translation: CASSSRDRGREETQYF.

The chain uses TRBV5-1 and TRBJ2-3; TRBD2 agrees at 8 bases. Trimming at V came to 4 bases and at J to 4 bases, leaving 11 bases not matched to a gene. CDR1 is SGHRS, CDR2 YFSETQ, per germline. The CDR3 is made up of 16 amino acids. The CDR3 region is CASSGGGAGVADTQYF. The CDR3 nucleotides are TGCGCCAGCAGCGGGGGAGGAGCGGGAGTGGCAGATACGCAGTATTTT.

This chain connects TRBV28 to TRBJ2-7; 10 nucleotides match TRBD1. Germline trimming cut 4 bases from V and 5 bases from J; bases unmatched to any gene: 11. Germline CDR1 reads MDHEN; CDR2 reads SYDVKM. The CDR3 runs to 16 residues. This chain's CDR3 is CASSSAGTGVGHEQYF. CDR3 coding DNA: TGTGCCAGCAGTTCCGCCGGGACAGGGGTAGGGCACGAGCAGTACTTC.

The CDR3 reads CASSQGLAPYEQYF. The CDR3 coding sequence is TGTGCCAGCAGCCAAGGACTAGCTCCGTACGAGCAGTACTTC. The gene calls are TRBV7-2 and TRBJ2-7; TRBD2 matches at 8 bases. The CDR3 contains 14 residues. Per the germline V gene, CDR1 is SGHTA and CDR2 is FQGNSA. With 5 bases clipped from V and 4 bases from J, the junction kept 7 bases outside the gene matches.

The chain links TRBV28 to TRBJ2-6; D is perhaps TRBD1 (5 bases). CDR1 MDHEN and CDR2 SYDVKM come from the germline V gene. Deletions cut 7 bases from V and 2 bases from J, with 12 bases between. This CDR3 is 15 amino acids long. The CDR3 reads CASTTQGTGANVLTF. For the CDR3, the DNA is TGTGCCAGCACCACCCAGGGTACTGGGGCCAACGTCCTGACTTTC.

V and J are TRBV10-3 and TRBJ1-4, with a tentative D call TRBD1 (6 bases). Germline values: CDR1 ENHRY, CDR2 SYGVKD. V dropped 0 bases and J dropped 11 bases, with 19 bases sitting between them. CDR3 length equals 16 residues. The DNA for the CDR3 is TGTGCCATCAGTGAGTCTGCGGGGGGCGCCGGAGAGAAACTGTTTTTT. This codes for CAISESAGGAGEKLFF.

The chain combines TRBV5-1 with TRBJ2-3; 11 bases map to TRBD2. The germline CDR1 and CDR2 sequences are SGHRS and YFSETQ. The J segment lost 0 bases and the V segment lost 4 bases, leaving 10 bases of the junction unmatched. CDR3 length: 18 amino acids. The CDR3 DNA is TGCGCCAGCAGCCCGGCGGTAGCGGGAGGGATTAGCACAGATACGCAGTATTTT. Its protein is CASSPAVAGGISTDTQYF.

This chain uses TRBV30 with TRBJ2-7; a weak D match, TRBD1 (6 bases). Germline CDR1 reads GTSNPN; CDR2 reads SVGIG (reference sequence). The germline V and J ends were trimmed by 5 bases and 2 bases, with 10 bases remaining between them. The CDR3 runs to 12 residues. Here the CDR3 DNA reads TGTGCCTGGGCCGGGACAACCTACGAGCAGTACTTC. Its protein is CAWAGTTYEQYF.

J is TRBJ1-2 and V is TRBV5-4; D ambiguous. CDR3 length equals 15 residues. Looked up from germline, CDR1 is SGHNT and CDR2 is YYREEE (reference sequence). With 4 bases removed from V and 6 bases from J, the gap between germline ends came to 19 bases. The CDR3 DNA reads TGTGCCAGCAGCACCGGTGAGGGCGACATTCATGGCTACACCTTC. Its protein is CASSTGEGDIHGYTF.

The rearrangement links TRBV7-9 to TRBJ1-2; 9 bases match TRBD1. The CDR3 extends over 15 amino acids. J lost 2 bases, V lost 3 bases, and 4 bases had no gene match. Germline values: CDR1 SEHNR, CDR2 FQNEAQ (reference sequence). The CDR3 protein is CASSLGTGKNYGYTF. CDR3 sequence (DNA): TGTGCCAGCAGCTTGGGGACAGGGAAAAACTATGGCTACACCTTC. Combining the CDR3 with reference TRBV7-9 and TRBJ1-2 gives the whole variable domain DTGVSQNPRHKITKRGQNVTFRCDPISEHNRLYWYRQTLGQGPEFLTYFQNEAQLEKSRLLSDRFSAERPKGSFSTLEIQRTEQGDSAMYLCASSLGTGKNYGYTFGSGTRLTVV.

The chain employs TRBV15 and TRBJ2-2; 8 bases line up with TRBD1. The germline CDR1 and CDR2 sequences are LNHNV and YYDKDF (reference sequence). J lost 0 bases, V lost 5 bases, and 2 bases had no gene match. The CDR3 covers 15 residues. CDR3 loop: CATSWGQANTGELFF. The DNA for the CDR3 is TGTGCCACCAGCTGGGGACAGGCGAACACCGGGGAGCTGTTTTTT. Full variable domain (remainder filled in from reference TRBV15 and TRBJ2-2): DAMVIQNPRYQVTQFGKPVTLSCSQTLNHNVMYWYQQKSSQAPKLLFHYYDKDFNNEADTPDNFQSRRPNTSFCFLDIRSPGLGDTAMYLCATSWGQANTGELFFGEGSRLTVL.

The chain couples TRBV6-5 to TRBJ1-5, with 9 positions matching TRBD1. Germline V CDR1 and CDR2: MNHEY, SVGAGI. V was pared by 4 bases and J by 4 bases, with 2 bases of the junction left unmatched. CDR3 length equals 14 residues. CDR3 coding DNA: TGTGCCAGCAGTTCGGACAGGGGAAATCAGCCCCAGCATTTT. Protein: CASSSDRGNQPQHF.

The rearrangement uses TRBV18 and TRBJ2-1; 7 bases are shared with TRBD2. Trimming took 2 bases from V and 6 from J; bases not matched to a gene: 4. The CDR3 length is 14 residues. Germline V gene data show CDR1 as KGHSH and CDR2 as LQKENI. The CDR3 loop reads CASSPRGLTNEQFF. The CDR3 bases are TGTGCCAGCTCACCAAGGGGACTAACCAATGAGCAGTTCTTC.

The chain employs TRBV5-1 and TRBJ1-1, with D perhaps matching TRBD1 (5 bases). Trimming removed 3 bases from V and 11 bases from J, with 14 bases in between. This CDR3 comprises 12 residues. Germline CDR1 and CDR2: SGHRS and YFSETQ. The DNA of the CDR3 is TGCGCCAGCAGCTCGAATTCGCAGGGTGCTTTCTTT. This gives the protein CASSSNSQGAFF.

In its sample, this clone was seen once. The rearrangement links TRBV27 to TRBJ2-7; D is uncertain. The CDR3 length is 11 residues. Germline loops: CDR1 MNHEY, CDR2 SMNVEV (reference sequence). The germline V and J ends were trimmed by 5 bases and 2 bases, with 4 bases remaining between them. The CDR3 DNA reads as TGTGCCAGCAGTACACCCTACGAGCAGTACTTC. It yields the protein CASSTPYEQYF.

Only a few counts were recorded for this clone. This rearrangement joins TRBV6-1 to TRBJ1-6, with D hard to call. Germline lookup yields CDR1 MNHNS and CDR2 SASEGT. CDR3 size: 16 residues. Trimming took off 3 bases at V and 0 bases at J, with 9 bases between the two ends. DNA of the CDR3: TGTGCCAGCAGTGACAGTCCGTTCTCCTATAATTCACCCCTCCACTTT. Protein sequence: CASSDSPFSYNSPLHF.

The chain carries TRBV19 and TRBJ1-2; TRBD1 matches 7 bases. Germline V gene lookup returns CDR1 LNHDA and CDR2 SQIVND (reference sequence). The CDR3 contains 12 residues. The trim removed 7 bases at V and 6 bases at J, leaving 5 bases unmatched. CDR3 bases: TGTGCCAGTAATTCCAGGGGGGATGGCTACACCTTC. It specifies CASNSRGDGYTF.